The 27 T cell receptor beta chains listed next were all sequenced from one sample in a study of blood T cell repertoires in COVID-19. Repertoires were generated with immunoSEQ multiplex PCR, while TCRdb's copy carries only in-frame clones and drops some. The sample consists of about 71,000 clones, around 85% of them appearing once. Sample: peripheral blood. The receptors come from an elderly man with acute or convalescent COVID-19.

The chain carries TRBV5-1 and TRBJ2-3; D is perhaps TRBD1 (7 bases). Trimming took off 2 bases at V and 6 bases at J, with 19 bases between the two ends. This CDR3 comprises 16 residues. Germline V gene sequence: CDR1 SGHRS, CDR2 YFSETQ. For the CDR3, the DNA is TGCGCCAGCAGCTTAGGAGGGGGCGCCATTCCGGATACGCAGTATTTT. It translates to CASSLGGGAIPDTQYF. Full variable domain (remainder filled in from reference TRBV5-1 and TRBJ2-3): KAGVTQTPRYLIKTRGQQVTLSCSPISGHRSVSWYQQTPGQGLQFLFEYFSETQRNKGNFPGRFSGRQFSNSRSEMNVSTLELGDSALYLCASSLGGGAIPDTQYFGPGTRLTVL.

The chain carries TRBV10-1 and TRBJ2-3, with TRBD1 as a possible D gene (5 bases). The CDR3 has 14 amino acids. Germline V gene data show CDR1 as WNHNN and CDR2 as SYGVQD (reference sequence). V was trimmed by 4 bases and J by 5 bases, leaving 13 bases between them. CDR3: CASSGPEQGDTQYF. The CDR3 DNA reads TGCGCCAGCAGTGGACCCGAGCAGGGAGATACGCAGTATTTT.

This clone was detected once. The chain recombines TRBV12-5 with TRBJ2-5; 11 bases match TRBD2. V lost 4 bases, J lost 5 bases, and 6 bases stayed unmatched. This CDR3 is 15 amino acids long. Germline-derived CDR1 and CDR2 are LGHNT and FRNRAP. DNA for the CDR3: TGTGCTAGTGGTTCCTCTACTAGCGGGAGTGAGACCCAGTACTTC. This gives the protein CASGSSTSGSETQYF.

The chain carries TRBV7-2 and TRBJ1-5; 7 nucleotides match TRBD1. Germline assignment: CDR1 SGHTA and CDR2 FQGNSA. This CDR3 region has 13 residues. J lost 7 bases, V lost 4 bases, and 4 bases had no gene match. In DNA form, the CDR3 reads TGTGCCAGCAGCTCGGGACAGAGCCAGCCCCAGCATTTT. Its translation is CASSSGQSQPQHF.

The gene calls are TRBV28 and TRBJ1-2; 8 bases agree with TRBD1. Germline V lookup: CDR1 MDHEN, CDR2 SYDVKM. V gave up 6 bases and J gave up 7 bases; unmatched junction bases: 4. This CDR3 has 12 amino acids. The CDR3 DNA follows: TGTGCCAGCAGCCAGGGGGCGGGTGGCTACACCTTC. This encodes CASSQGAGGYTF.

The gene calls are TRBV6-5 and TRBJ2-5; 12 nucleotides line up with TRBD2. The CDR3 length is 13 residues. Germline lookup yields CDR1 MNHEY and CDR2 SVGAGI. Germline trimming cut 10 bases from V and 4 bases from J; bases unmatched to any gene: 4. The CDR3 coding sequence is TGTGCCACACCGGGACTAGCGGGAGAGACCCAGTACTTC. Protein product: CATPGLAGETQYF.

This rearrangement joins TRBV2 to TRBJ1-6; 8 bases agree with TRBD1. The CDR3 spans 16 residues. Germline values: CDR1 SNHLY, CDR2 FYNNEI. The junction had 7 bases not matched to a gene; V was cut back by 2 bases and J by 7 bases. DNA for the CDR3: TGTGCCAGCAGTGAACGCCGACAGGGGAGAAATTCACCCCTCCACTTT. Translating it yields CASSERRQGRNSPLHF.

The chain employs TRBV9 and TRBJ1-2, with TRBD1 as a possible D gene (5 bases). CDR3 size: 18 residues. CDR1 SGDLS and CDR2 YYNGEE come from the germline V gene. Trimming took off 1 base at V and 0 bases at J, with 19 bases between the two ends. The CDR3: CASSVIDSGFGTNYGYTF. CDR3 coding DNA: TGTGCCAGCAGCGTAATAGACTCAGGGTTCGGTACTAACTATGGCTACACCTTC.

This chain connects TRBV25-1 to TRBJ1-3, with 7 nucleotides matching TRBD1. This CDR3 spans 17 amino acids. The V segment lost 4 bases and the J segment 3 bases; nucleotides outside the gene matches: 12. Per the germline V gene, CDR1 is MGHDK and CDR2 is SYGVNS. The CDR3 DNA reads TGTGCCAGCAGTGTCGCCAGGGGGTTGAATAGTGGAAACACCATATATTTT. This codes for CASSVARGLNSGNTIYF.

This clone was detected only once. This chain uses TRBV10-2 with TRBJ2-7; 9 positions agree with TRBD1. Germline CDR1 reads WSHSY; CDR2 reads SAAADI. The J segment lost 0 bases and the V segment lost 6 bases, leaving 3 bases of the junction unmatched. The CDR3 contains 14 residues. The CDR3 sequence is CASRGQGSSYEQYF. The DNA for the CDR3 is TGCGCCAGCAGAGGACAGGGGTCCTCCTACGAGCAGTACTTC.

Only one count was recorded for this clone. The chain joins TRBV4-1 to TRBJ2-5; 10 bases line up with TRBD2. The ends lost 0 bases at V and 3 bases at J; junction bases unmatched: 7. There are 17 residues in the CDR3. Germline loops: CDR1 MGHRA, CDR2 YSYEKL. For the CDR3, the DNA is TGCGCCAGCAGCCAAGAAGGGCTAGCGGGGGTGGAAGAGACCCAGTACTTC. Translation: CASSQEGLAGVEETQYF.

The chain employs TRBV7-3 and TRBJ2-6; 9 positions match TRBD1. Germline V lookup: CDR1 SGHTA, CDR2 FQGTGA. This CDR3 has 19 residues. Unmatched junction bases numbered 11, after V lost 4 bases and J lost 1 base. The CDR3 loop is CASSSLPGQGESGANVLTF. CDR3 nucleotides: TGTGCCAGCAGCTCATTACCGGGACAGGGTGAATCTGGGGCCAACGTCCTGACTTTC.

The chain employs TRBV5-1 and TRBJ2-7, with D tentatively TRBD1 (6 bases). CDR3 size: 14 residues. The germline V gene encodes CDR1 SGHRS and CDR2 YFSETQ. Trimming left V 3 bases short and J 2 bases short, with 12 bases between. This chain's CDR3 is CASSSRDTAYEQYF. The CDR3 nucleotides are TGCGCCAGCAGCTCCCGGGACACTGCCTACGAGCAGTACTTC.

This chain connects TRBV28 to TRBJ1-1; D is possibly TRBD1 (5 bases). CDR3 length: 18 residues. Germline V gene lookup returns CDR1 MDHEN and CDR2 SYDVKM. V lost 2 bases, J lost 6 bases, and 25 bases lay in between. The CDR3 is CASSLGARVGTGKAEAFF. The CDR3, as DNA: TGTGCCAGCAGTTTAGGCGCCAGGGTAGGCACGGGCAAAGCTGAAGCTTTCTTT.

The V gene is TRBV6-6, the J gene TRBJ1-2; weak D call: TRBD1 (6 bases). V lost 0 bases to trimming and J lost 0 bases, with 11 bases between them. Germline values: CDR1 MNHNY, CDR2 SVGAGI (reference sequence). The CDR3 contains 16 residues. The CDR3 nucleotides read TGTGCCAGCAGTTACTCCAACAGGGTGGCTAACTATGGCTACACCTTC. Encoded protein: CASSYSNRVANYGYTF.

V usage is TRBV19 and J usage is TRBJ2-2; 9 bases line up with TRBD1. The CDR3 loop spans 12 amino acids. After removal of 11 bases from V and 7 bases from J, the junction contained 5 bases not matched to a gene. The germline gives CDR1 LNHDA, CDR2 SQIVND (reference sequence). CDR3 sequence: CALQGAYGELFF. The CDR3, as DNA: TGTGCCCTACAGGGGGCATACGGGGAGCTGTTTTTT.

The chain uses TRBV4-3 and TRBJ2-3; D not resolved. CDR3 length equals 14 residues. Germline assignment: CDR1 LGHNA and CDR2 YSLEER. V was cut by 4 bases and J by 1 base, with 9 bases left in between. The CDR3 spells CASSPVRGTDTQYF. CDR3 in DNA: TGCGCCAGCAGCCCCGTGCGAGGCACAGATACGCAGTATTTT.

This chain connects TRBV9 to TRBJ1-1; no reliable D call. Deletions cut 4 bases from V and 4 bases from J, with 11 bases between. This CDR3 is 13 amino acids long. The germline CDR1 and CDR2 sequences are SGDLS and YYNGEE. CDR3: CASSQTEGTEAFF. The CDR3 region has the DNA TGTGCCAGCAGCCAAACGGAGGGCACTGAAGCTTTCTTT.

This clone was counted once. The chain links TRBV5-1 to TRBJ2-7; TRBD1 aligns across 12 bases. Germline V lookup: CDR1 SGHRS, CDR2 YFSETQ. CDR3 length: 14 residues. V trimming: 3 bases; J trimming: 6 bases; junction bases outside the gene matches: 4. CDR3 coding DNA: TGCGCCAGCAGCTCCGGGACAGGGGGCACCGAGCAGTACTTC. Translation gives CASSSGTGGTEQYF.

As DNA, the CDR3 is TGTGCCAGCAGTTTTGCCGAGGTAGTTGCAGATACGCAGTATTTT. This gives the protein CASSFAEVVADTQYF. This sequence joins TRBV28 and TRBJ2-3, with D unresolved. Trimming shortened V by 3 bases and J by 4 bases, and 14 bases separated the two germline ends. The CDR3 is 15 amino acids. CDR1 is MDHEN and CDR2 is SYDVKM in the germline V gene. Combining the CDR3 with reference TRBV28 and TRBJ2-3 gives the whole variable domain DVKVTQSSRYLVKRTGEKVFLECVQDMDHENMFWYRQDPGLGLRLIYFSYDVKMKEKGDIPEGYSVSREKKERFSLILESASTNQTSMYLCASSFAEVVADTQYFGPGTRLTVL.

The chain carries TRBV18 and TRBJ2-5, with D perhaps TRBD2 (5 bases). CDR3 length equals 14 residues. The germline CDR1 and CDR2 sequences are KGHSH and LQKENI. The V end lost 0 bases, the J end lost 5 bases, and 10 bases lay between the germline ends. The CDR3 coding sequence is TGTGCCAGCTCACCACCGGTAACGGGGGAGACCCAGTACTTC. This sequence encodes CASSPPVTGETQYF. Supplemented by reference TRBV18 and TRBJ2-5, the full variable domain reads NAGVMQNPRHLVRRRGQEARLRCSPMKGHSHVYWYRQLPEEGLKFMVYLQKENIIDESGMPKERFSAEFPKEGPSILRIQQVVRGDSAAYFCASSPPVTGETQYFGPGTRLLVL.

This chain uses TRBV2 with TRBJ2-7, with 11 bases lining up with TRBD1. J gave up 3 bases and V 8 bases, and 3 bases lay outside the gene matches. The CDR3 runs to 13 residues. Per the germline V gene, CDR1 is SNHLY and CDR2 is FYNNEI. CDR3 coding DNA: TGTGCCAGCGGGGGGACAGGGGGCTACGAGCAGTACTTC. It yields the protein CASGGTGGYEQYF.

This chain joins TRBV28 and TRBJ2-7, with 9 bases fitting TRBD1. The CDR3 runs to 15 residues. Losses at the gene ends were 6 bases for V and 1 base for J; bases not matched to a gene: 7. Germline assignment: CDR1 MDHEN and CDR2 SYDVKM. The CDR3 here is CASSRSGTGSYEQYF. CDR3 sequence (DNA): TGTGCCAGCAGCCGGTCCGGGACAGGGTCCTACGAGCAGTACTTC.

V usage is TRBV7-9 and J usage is TRBJ2-1; tentatively, D is TRBD1 (5 bases). Germline CDR1 SEHNR, CDR2 FQNEAQ (reference sequence). This CDR3 is 15 amino acids long. The ends were cut back, 5 bases at V and 0 bases at J, with 11 bases in the middle. This CDR3 reads CASSIDSNSYNEQFF. The CDR3 DNA follows: TGTGCCAGCAGCATCGACAGTAACTCCTACAATGAGCAGTTCTTC. Looking up the rest from reference TRBV7-9 and TRBJ2-1 gives the full variable domain: DTGVSQNPRHKITKRGQNVTFRCDPISEHNRLYWYRQTLGQGPEFLTYFQNEAQLEKSRLLSDRFSAERPKGSFSTLEIQRTEQGDSAMYLCASSIDSNSYNEQFFGPGTRLTVL.

The genes are TRBV28 and TRBJ1-2; 7 bases map to TRBD1. Germline V gives CDR1 MDHEN, CDR2 SYDVKM. V trimming: 7 bases; J trimming: 8 bases; junction bases outside the gene matches: 13. CDR3 length equals 14 residues. The chain's CDR3 is CASTPARDRDGYTF. The DNA for the CDR3 is TGTGCCAGCACCCCGGCCCGAGACAGGGACGGCTACACCTTC.

This clone was detected once. The chain combines TRBV12-2 with TRBJ2-3; the listed D gene, TRBD2, was not tested against the DNA. TRBV12-2 represents a pseudogene. The CDR3 is 17 amino acids. CDR3 nucleotides: TGTGCAAGTCGCTTATTGGAAACGGGGGAATCACGTGATACGCAGTATTTT. Translation gives CASRLLETGESRDTQYF.

The chain links TRBV27 to TRBJ1-1; 7 bases agree with TRBD1. The germline V gene encodes CDR1 MNHEY and CDR2 SMNVEV (reference sequence). CDR3 length equals 14 residues. After removal of 5 bases from V and 0 bases from J, the junction contained 3 bases not matched to a gene. The CDR3: CASSPQGLNTEAFF. In DNA, the CDR3 is TGTGCCAGCAGTCCACAGGGGTTGAACACTGAAGCTTTCTTT.